These T cell receptor beta chains were read from a single sample in a study of regulatory T cells in long-lasting Graves disease. TCRdb independently ran MiXCR on the multiplex PCR reads; one entry per CDR3 protein. The data contain approximately 500,000 distinct CDR3 sequences, 20% to 25% of them singletons. The material was peripheral blood mononuclear cells (PBMCs), obtained when the disease was refractory, from a patient treated with antithyroid drugs. These receptors were collected from a female donor with Graves disease. Both conserved end residues are part of each CDR3. A D gene is named only where the DNA matches it firmly. For some rows the clone size is stated as once, few or many, or as a class when expanded; others skip it.

size,D,J,V,DNA,CDR3
many,TRBD1,TRBJ1-5,TRBV28,TGTGCCAGCACTCTCGGGACAGAACCCAATCAGCCCCAGCATTTT,CASTLGTEPNQPQHF
few,TRBD1,TRBJ2-2,TRBV28,TGTGCCAGCAGTCCTCCGGGGACAGGGAACACCGGGGAGCTGTTTTTT,CASSPPGTGNTGELFF
many,-,TRBJ2-7,TRBV28,TGTGCCAGCACCCAATCCGGGACGTCTCCCTACGAGCAGTACTTC,CASTQSGTSPYEQYF
-,TRBD1,TRBJ1-2,TRBV4-1,TGCGCCAGCAGCCAATTTCCCAGGACAGGGGAAGGATATGGCTACACCTTC,CASSQFPRTGEGYGYTF
few,-,TRBJ1-3,TRBV18,TGTGCCAGCTCAGACAGCTCTGGAAACACCATATATTTT,CASSDSSGNTIYF
-,-,TRBJ1-6,TRBV3-1,TGTGCCAGCAGCCCTAGGGATTCACCCCTCCACTTT,CASSPRDSPLHF
many,-,TRBJ2-5,TRBV28,TGTGCCAGCAGTCTACCCCGGGACCCAGAGACCCAGTACTTC,CASSLPRDPETQYF
many,TRBD2,TRBJ2-7,TRBV28,TGTGCCAGCGGCGGACTAGCGGTTGGCGAGCAGTACTTC,CASGGLAVGEQYF
-,-,TRBJ1-6,TRBV4-1,TGCGCCAGCAGCCAAGTAACAGCGGGGCTCAGGTCACCCCTCCACTTT,CASSQVTAGLRSPLHF
many,-,TRBJ1-4,TRBV6-2/TRBV6-3,TGTGCCAGCAGTTACTCATCTGCGGGACACAACGAAAAACTGTTTTTT,CASSYSSAGHNEKLFF
many,-,TRBJ1-1,TRBV20-1,TGCAGTGCTAGAGGAGATGAAATGAACACTGAAGCTTTCTTT,CSARGDEMNTEAFF
-,-,TRBJ1-1,TRBV5-5,TGTGCCAGCAGCTTGGAGGCCTCACGGGGCGCTGAAGCTTTCTTT,CASSLEASRGAEAFF
few,-,TRBJ1-1,TRBV2,TGTGCCAGCAGCTCACAGGGAGGAAGTGAAGCTTTCTTT,CASSSQGGSEAFF
few,TRBD1,TRBJ1-1,TRBV6-9,TGTGCCAGCAGTTACCTGGCCCGACAGGGTGACCCCGCTTTCTTT,CASSYLARQGDPAFF
few,TRBD1,TRBJ1-4,TRBV7-2,TGTGCCAGCAGCTCGACCGGGACAGGGGGTTCTGGAGAAAAACTGTTTTTT,CASSSTGTGGSGEKLFF
many,TRBD1,TRBJ1-2,TRBV19,TGTGCCAGCAGCCCATGGGACAGAAACTATGGCTACACCTTC,CASSPWDRNYGYTF
few,-,TRBJ1-6,TRBV6-5,TGTGCCAGCAGTTCCGGGACGGGGTCCTATAATTCACCCCTCCACTTT,CASSSGTGSYNSPLHF
many,TRBD1,TRBJ2-5,TRBV9,TGTGCCAGCAGCGGGGGGACAGGCAGCTACCAAGAGACCCAGTACTTC,CASSGGTGSYQETQYF
few,TRBD1,TRBJ1-5,TRBV7-8,TGTGCCAGCAGCTTAGTGGGACAGGGGGCCGGAGGCAATCAGCCCCAGCATTTT,CASSLVGQGAGGNQPQHF
-,-,TRBJ2-7,TRBV29-1,TGCGGCGTTGGGTCTACCTACGAGCAGTACTTC,CGVGSTYEQYF
-,-,TRBJ2-3,TRBV9,TGTGCCAGCAGCGTAGGAGGGAACCCAGATACGCAGTATTTT,CASSVGGNPDTQYF
many,-,TRBJ1-2,TRBV28,TGTGCCAGCAGTTCCCGGACAGCCTATGGCTACACCTTC,CASSSRTAYGYTF
many,-,TRBJ2-2,TRBV28,TGTGCCAGCCGACACGATCGGGGTAACACCGGGGAGCTGTTTTTT,CASRHDRGNTGELFF
many,-,TRBJ2-7,TRBV6-1,TGTGCCAGCAGTAAGCCGGACGAGGGGACCTACGAGCAGTACTTC,CASSKPDEGTYEQYF
-,TRBD2,TRBJ2-5,TRBV20-1,TGCAGTGCTGGTAGCGGGGGGGCAAAGACCCAGTACTTC,CSAGSGGAKTQYF
many,-,TRBJ2-2,TRBV6-2/TRBV6-3,TGTGCCAGCAGTTACGCGGTACCGAACACCGGGGAGCTGTTTTTT,CASSYAVPNTGELFF
many,TRBD1,TRBJ1-1,TRBV28,TGTGCCAGCAGTCCCTGGACAGGGAAGAACACTGAAGCTTTCTTT,CASSPWTGKNTEAFF
-,-,TRBJ1-2,TRBV20-1,TGCAGTGCGGCAGAATCACCCCAACGAGATTATGGCTACACCTTC,CSAAESPQRDYGYTF
-,-,TRBJ2-1,TRBV11-2,TGTGCCAGCAGCTTAACCTTAGGGGGGGTAGAGCAGTTCTTC,CASSLTLGGVEQFF
many,TRBD1,TRBJ1-2,TRBV6-5,TGTGCCAGCAGTTACGGACGCGACAGGGAGGCTAACTATGGCTACACCTTC,CASSYGRDREANYGYTF
few,TRBD1,TRBJ2-3,TRBV11-2,TGTGCCAGCAGCTCCGGGACAGGGGGCTTATGGACAGATACGCAGTATTTT,CASSSGTGGLWTDTQYF
many,TRBD1,TRBJ1-6,TRBV19,TGTGCCAGTAGTCCCAGCCTCGACAGGGGGAATTCACCCCTCCACTTT,CASSPSLDRGNSPLHF
-,TRBD1,TRBJ1-2,TRBV30,TGTGCCTGGAGTGTTCGCCAGGGGGGTCTTGGCTACACCTTC,CAWSVRQGGLGYTF
many,TRBD1,TRBJ2-7,TRBV2,TGTGCCAGCAGCGACAGGGTTTACGAGCAGTACTTC,CASSDRVYEQYF
-,-,TRBJ1-1,TRBV10-1,TGCGCCAGCAGTGAGTCTGGTTCGGGGGATGCTTTCTTT,CASSESGSGDAFF
-,-,TRBJ2-2,TRBV24-1,TGTGCCACCAGTGATTCGGACAGCACCGGGGAGCTGTTTTTT,CATSDSDSTGELFF
few,-,TRBJ2-1,TRBV7-3,TGTGCCAGCAGCCTCCTGGCAGGATCAGGGACCCAGTTCTTC,CASSLLAGSGTQFF
few,-,TRBJ1-5,TRBV27,TGTGCCAGCAGTTACAGGGTGTATCAGCCCCAGCATTTT,CASSYRVYQPQHF
-,TRBD2,TRBJ2-3,TRBV7-2,TGTGCCAGCAGCGCAAGCGGGGGGTTTTCCACAGATACGCAGTATTTT,CASSASGGFSTDTQYF
-,TRBD2,TRBJ2-2,TRBV12-3/TRBV12-4,TGTGCCAGCAGCCTCCTCGTCAGCGGGAGGAGGGTCACCGGGGAGCTGTTTTTT,CASSLLVSGRRVTGELFF